This passage covers 28 T cell receptor beta chains from one sample sequenced in a study of sequential checkpoint blockade in melanoma. Assay: immunoSEQ multiplex PCR; the TCRdb copy retains only in-frame clones and omits some. The sample shows 25,000 to 30,000 clones, roughly 73% of them seen only once. As for treatment: randomized to nivolumab then ipilimumab (arm A) or the reverse (arm B). Sequenced here: CD8+ T cells sorted from blood (inferred from file names), sampled from a patient given nivolumab and ipilimumab in sequence. These TCRs come from a human donor with melanoma.

The V gene is TRBV9, the J gene TRBJ2-5; possible D gene TRBD2, 5 bases. Germline CDR1 and CDR2: SGDLS and YYNGEE. Trimming cost V 0 bases and J 5 bases, with 11 bases left between them. This CDR3 contains 14 residues. The CDR3 is CASSVGDYGETQYF. For the CDR3, the DNA is TGTGCCAGCAGCGTAGGAGACTACGGGGAGACCCAGTACTTC. Full variable domain (missing parts from reference TRBV9 and TRBJ2-5): DSGVTQTPKHLITATGQRVTLRCSPRSGDLSVYWYQQSLDQGLQFLIQYYNGEERAKGNILERFSAQQFPDLHSELNLSSLELGDSALYFCASSVGDYGETQYFGPGTRLLVL.

The V gene is TRBV7-9, the J gene TRBJ1-2, with 7 positions matching TRBD1. Unmatched junction bases numbered 10, after V lost 5 bases and J lost 4 bases. Germline V gives CDR1 SEHNR, CDR2 FQNEAQ (reference sequence). CDR3 length: 15 amino acids. The DNA for the CDR3 is TGTGCCAGCAGCGGTGACAGGGATTGGGGCTATGGCTACACCTTC. Its protein is CASSGDRDWGYGYTF.

The V gene is TRBV23-1, the J gene TRBJ2-2, with a possible D match to TRBD1 (5 bases). TRBV23-1 is designated an ORF whose function remains uncertain. The CDR3 sequence is 14 residues long. V was cut by 3 bases and J by 5 bases, with 10 bases left in between. CDR3 residues: CASSQPDRTGELFF. Here the CDR3 DNA reads TGCGCCAGCAGTCAGCCTGACAGAACCGGGGAGCTGTTTTTT.

This chain connects TRBV4-1 to TRBJ2-5, with TRBD2 matching over 7 bases. V lost 0 bases to trimming and J lost 0 bases; unmatched junction nucleotides: 7. The CDR3 sequence is 17 residues long. Per germline, CDR1 MGHRA and CDR2 YSYEKL. CDR3 loop: CASSQEGGRGYQETQYF. CDR3 nucleotides: TGCGCCAGCAGCCAAGAGGGCGGGAGAGGGTACCAAGAGACCCAGTACTTC.

J is TRBJ2-5 and V is TRBV19; D possibly corresponds to TRBD2 (5 bases). The germline V gene has CDR1 LNHDA and CDR2 SQIVND (reference sequence). Trimming shortened V by 9 bases and J by 4 bases, and 15 bases separated the two germline ends. CDR3 length: 13 amino acids. CDR3 in amino acids: CASSFVATETQYF. The CDR3 DNA reads TGTGCCAGCAGTTTCGTAGCGACAGAGACCCAGTACTTC.

This chain connects TRBV9 to TRBJ2-7; 8 bases are shared with TRBD1. The germline V gene has CDR1 SGDLS and CDR2 YYNGEE. Trimming at V came to 1 base and at J to 6 bases, leaving 6 bases not matched to a gene. The CDR3 sequence is 14 residues long. The chain's CDR3 is CASSVKDRALEQYF. CDR3 nucleotides: TGTGCCAGCAGCGTAAAGGACAGGGCCCTCGAGCAGTACTTC.

The genes are TRBV5-1 and TRBJ1-2; TRBD1 might be the D (6 bases). The V end was cut by 0 bases, the J end by 4 bases, with 16 bases between. CDR1 is SGHRS, CDR2 YFSETQ, per germline. The CDR3 consists of 16 residues. This CDR3 reads CASSLGDTRESYGYTF. The CDR3 region has the DNA TGCGCCAGCAGCTTGGGGGACACCCGAGAGAGCTATGGCTACACCTTC.

The gene calls are TRBV6-8 and TRBJ1-5, with D possibly being TRBD1 (6 bases). V lost 0 bases, J lost 5 bases, and 14 bases lay in between. Looked up from germline, CDR1 is MNHGY and CDR2 is SAAAGT. This CDR3 contains 16 residues. The CDR3 reads CASSYSNRVVDQPQHF. CDR3 DNA: TGTGCCAGCAGTTACTCAAACAGGGTGGTGGATCAGCCCCAGCATTTT.

The J gene is TRBJ2-7, the V gene TRBV5-1, with TRBD2 matching over 9 bases. This CDR3 spans 16 amino acids. The V segment lost 1 base and the J segment 3 bases; nucleotides outside the gene matches: 8. Germline CDR1 SGHRS, CDR2 YFSETQ. For the CDR3, the DNA is TGCGCCAGCAGCTTGTCGGCTAGCGGGAAGGGCTACGAGCAGTACTTC. It yields the protein CASSLSASGKGYEQYF. The whole variable domain, remainder taken from reference TRBV5-1 and TRBJ2-7, is KAGVTQTPRYLIKTRGQQVTLSCSPISGHRSVSWYQQTPGQGLQFLFEYFSETQRNKGNFPGRFSGRQFSNSRSEMNVSTLELGDSALYLCASSLSASGKGYEQYFGPGTRLTVT.

The chain joins TRBV5-1 to TRBJ2-1; D is perhaps TRBD1 (7 bases). The CDR3 is made up of 17 amino acids. Per the germline V gene, CDR1 is SGHRS and CDR2 is YFSETQ. Trimming removed 0 bases at V and 2 bases at J, with 15 bases between. CDR3 sequence reads: CASSLGAGQSPYNEQFF. The CDR3 DNA reads as TGCGCCAGCAGCTTGGGGGCGGGACAGAGCCCCTACAATGAGCAGTTCTTC.

The chain couples TRBV6-6 to TRBJ1-2; tentatively, D is TRBD1 (5 bases). Germline assignment: CDR1 MNHNY and CDR2 SVGAGI (reference sequence). The CDR3 spans 12 residues. Trimming stripped 4 bases from V and 8 bases from J, with 11 bases between. The CDR3 DNA is TGTGCCAGCAGTTGGGGCGACGAGGGCTACACCTTC. Amino acid sequence: CASSWGDEGYTF.

The rearrangement uses TRBV4-1 and TRBJ2-2; TRBD2 matches 11 bases. The V gene's germline CDR1 is MGHRA and CDR2 YSYEKL. The CDR3 spans 18 residues. J gave up 7 bases and V 0 bases, and 10 bases lay outside the gene matches. CDR3 in amino acids: CASSQDSLTSGIGGELFF. In DNA, the CDR3 is TGCGCCAGCAGCCAAGATTCTTTGACTAGCGGGATCGGCGGGGAGCTGTTTTTT.

This clone has more than one count but fewer than ten. The rearrangement joins TRBV4-3 to TRBJ2-1; 10 bases match TRBD1. With 4 bases clipped from V and 3 bases from J, the junction kept 6 bases outside the gene matches. The CDR3 extends over 16 amino acids. The germline V gene encodes CDR1 LGHNA and CDR2 YSLEER. The CDR3: CASSPGGTGVYNEQFF. CDR3 sequence (DNA): TGCGCCAGCAGCCCCGGCGGGACAGGGGTCTACAATGAGCAGTTCTTC.

The gene calls are TRBV4-1 and TRBJ2-7, with D perhaps matching TRBD2 (6 bases). CDR3 length: 14 amino acids. Germline CDR1 MGHRA, CDR2 YSYEKL. Trimming removed 4 bases from V and 7 bases from J, with 17 bases in between. The DNA for the CDR3 is TGCGCCAGCAGCCGGGGTGGAGGGCTGGAGGAGCAGTACTTC. This encodes CASSRGGGLEEQYF.

The rearrangement joins TRBV28 to TRBJ1-5; D is undetermined. V shed 3 bases and J shed 5 bases, with 23 bases lying between them. Per germline, CDR1 MDHEN and CDR2 SYDVKM. CDR3 length: 18 amino acids. In DNA form, the CDR3 reads TGTGCCAGCAGTTTCCCCACCCGCTCGGCCGCTGGAGATCAGCCCCAGCATTTT. As protein: CASSFPTRSAAGDQPQHF.

The CDR3: CASSLLAATEQYF. CDR3 DNA: TGTGCCAGCAGCTTATTAGCGGCTACCGAGCAGTACTTC. This sequence joins TRBV7-7 and TRBJ2-7, with D possibly TRBD2 on 6 matching bases. V lost 2 bases and J 6 bases, leaving 11 bases between the germline ends. The CDR3 spans 13 residues. The germline CDR1 and CDR2 sequences are SSHAT and FNYEAQ (reference sequence).

This clone was observed a handful of times. The chain is built from TRBV6-1 and TRBJ2-3; D is perhaps TRBD2 (6 bases). CDR3 length: 14 residues. V was cut by 7 bases and J by 1 base, with 12 bases left in between. CDR1 and CDR2 from the germline V gene are MNHNS and SASEGT. CDR3 DNA: TGTGCCAGCAACCTTGGCGGGGGCACAGATACGCAGTATTTT. Translation: CASNLGGGTDTQYF.

V and J are TRBV11-3 and TRBJ1-1; 9 bases match TRBD1. CDR1 and CDR2 (germline): SGHNT, YENEEA. Losses at the gene ends were 4 bases for V and 0 bases for J; bases not matched to a gene: 3. This CDR3 has 15 residues. CDR3 sequence (DNA): TGTGCCAGCAGCTCTACAGGGGGCGTGAACACTGAAGCTTTCTTT. Protein: CASSSTGGVNTEAFF. The complete variable domain, with remaining parts taken from reference TRBV11-3 and TRBJ1-1, reads EAGVVQSPRYKIIEKKQPVAFWCNPISGHNTLYWYLQNLGQGPELLIRYENEEAVDDSQLPKDRFSAERLKGVDSTLKIQPAELGDSAVYLCASSSTGGVNTEAFFGQGTRLTVV.

A remark on this clone: Its ends do not fully match the called genes, so a read error is possible. The V call is TRBV28, the J call TRBJ1-1; no definite D call. Germline CDR1 and CDR2: MDHEN and SYDVKM. The CDR3 runs to 10 residues. The CDR3 is CASRETVAFF. The CDR3 DNA follows: TGTGCCAGCAGGGAGACTGTAGCTTTCTTT.

This CDR3 is CATSPGPTGGQNTGELFF. CDR3 coding DNA: TGTGCCACCAGCCCAGGCCCGACAGGGGGCCAGAACACCGGGGAGCTGTTTTTT. V gene TRBV15 combines with J gene TRBJ2-2; 10 nucleotides match TRBD1. Germline V CDR1 and CDR2: LNHNV, YYDKDF (reference sequence). The length of the CDR3 is 18 residues. Losses at the gene ends were 5 bases for V and 1 base for J; bases not matched to a gene: 10.

The chain combines TRBV27 with TRBJ2-6; D may be TRBD2 (5 bases). V shed 3 bases and J shed 1 base, with 7 bases lying between them. Germline V gives CDR1 MNHEY, CDR2 SMNVEV (reference sequence). CDR3 length: 15 residues. The CDR3 region has the DNA TGTGCCAGCAGTTTGAGAGGGTCTGGGGCCAACGTCCTGACTTTC. Protein product: CASSLRGSGANVLTF. The full variable domain, with the rest looked up from reference TRBV27 and TRBJ2-6, is EAQVTQNPRYLITVTGKKLTVTCSQNMNHEYMSWYRQDPGLGLRQIYYSMNVEVTDKGDVPEGYKVSRKEKRNFPLILESPSPNQTSLYFCASSLRGSGANVLTFGAGSRLTVL.

This sequence joins TRBV7-9 and TRBJ2-7; D gene unclear. Germline CDR1 SEHNR, CDR2 FQNEAQ (reference sequence). V dropped 6 bases and J dropped 3 bases, with 12 bases sitting between them. CDR3 length: 13 amino acids. The CDR3 DNA is TGTGCCAGCAGTTCCCAGGCTAACTACGAGCAGTACTTC. This translates into CASSSQANYEQYF.

The chain carries TRBV12-5 and TRBJ2-1, with no clear D. Germline CDR1 and CDR2: LGHNT and FRNRAP. V shed 1 base and J shed 10 bases, with 8 bases lying between them. This CDR3 contains 12 residues. CDR3 DNA: TGTGCTAGTGGTTTGGCCCAGAGGGAGCAGTTCTTC. As protein: CASGLAQREQFF.

This clone has only a few counts. The rearrangement links TRBV27 to TRBJ2-1; the match to TRBD2 covers 12 bases. CDR3 size: 16 residues. Germline V gene sequence: CDR1 MNHEY, CDR2 SMNVEV (reference sequence). The ends lost 4 bases at V and 6 bases at J; junction bases unmatched: 7. The CDR3 is CASSSPSGRVGNEQFF. The CDR3 region has the DNA TGTGCCAGCAGTTCGCCTAGCGGGAGGGTGGGCAATGAGCAGTTCTTC.

The rearrangement links TRBV7-8 to TRBJ1-6; 9 bases are a match to TRBD1. Germline V gene data show CDR1 as SGHVS and CDR2 as FQNEAQ. The CDR3 spans 15 residues. Germline trimming cut 4 bases from V and 10 bases from J; bases unmatched to any gene: 8. The DNA of the CDR3 is TGTGCCAGCAGCTGGATTGAGGACAGGGGCTCACCCCTCCACTTT. Its translation is CASSWIEDRGSPLHF. Looking up the rest from reference TRBV7-8 and TRBJ1-6 gives the full variable domain: GAGVSQSPRYKVAKRGQDVALRCDPISGHVSLFWYQQALGQGPEFLTYFQNEAQLDKSGLPSDRFFAERPEGSVSTLKIQRTQQEDSAVYLCASSWIEDRGSPLHFGNGTRLTVT.

Note on this clone: At one end the junction does not follow the germline gene, possibly because of a read error. The J gene is TRBJ1-2, the V gene TRBV2; D not certain. Germline V gene data show CDR1 as SNHLY and CDR2 as FYNNEI. The CDR3 contains 8 residues. The CDR3 DNA is TGTGCCAGCACGGGAGGTCTCTTC. This codes for CASTGGLF.

The chain links TRBV9 to TRBJ1-2; D not resolved. The CDR3 has 13 amino acids. The V gene's germline CDR1 is SGDLS and CDR2 YYNGEE. V dropped 1 base and J dropped 2 bases, with 6 bases sitting between them. Here the CDR3 DNA reads TGTGCCAGCAGCGTAACACAGAACTATGGCTACACCTTC. Translated, it gives CASSVTQNYGYTF.

The rearrangement uses TRBV6-5 and TRBJ2-7; TRBD1 agrees at 12 bases. Trimming cost V 8 bases and J 4 bases; bases outside gene matches: 6. CDR1 is MNHEY and CDR2 is SVGAGI in the germline V gene. The CDR3 runs 14 residues. The CDR3 DNA reads TGTGCCAGCGCTCCGGGACAGGGGGCTTACGAGCAGTACTTC. This translates into CASAPGQGAYEQYF.